This T cell receptor beta chain is from a study of blood T cell repertoires in COVID-19. Study-wide background: Specimens from acute and convalescent COVID-19 originated in the United States, Italy and Spain.

The germline V and J ends were trimmed by 4 bases and 5 bases, with 18 bases remaining between them. CDR3 size: 16 residues. Germline CDR1 reads LGHDT; CDR2 reads YNNKEL (reference sequence). The sample holds one count of this clone. This table comes from immunoSEQ multiplex PCR, and its TCRdb copy is limited to in-frame clones, with some not included. This table holds some 52,000 clones, over 75% found once. The material sequenced was peripheral blood. The chain has TRBV3-1 (or the pseudogene TRBV3-2) and TRBJ2-1; the D gene is possibly TRBD2 (6 bases). This TCR was sampled from a man between 65 and 79 years old with acute or convalescent COVID-19. DNA for the CDR3: TGTGCCAGCAGCCCGGTTATAGCGGAAGGCAACAATGAGCAGTTCTTC. Protein product: CASSPVIAEGNNEQFF.